This TCR beta chain came from a study of blood T cell repertoires in COVID-19 (dated by TCRdb to between 2020 and 2021). About the full investigation: Samples covering the acute and convalescent phases of COVID-19 were provided by collaborators in the United States, Italy and Spain. The prospective study material was composed of cDNA or gDNA derived from T cells, B-cell-depleted T cells, or PBMCs. Deeply sampled blood TCRbeta repertoires from subjects exposed to, actively infected with, or recovered from COVID-19 were included in the dataset. The repertoires were made available in a free public database intended to serve as a resource for research on the immune response to SARS-CoV-2. The samples were drawn from two sources: the first 160 participants of the ongoing ImmuneRACE study, and about 1,300 subjects contributed by 6 global collaborators. The sample metadata nearly always contained a de-identified subject ID, COVID-19 status, age in years and sex. Where available, HLA class I and class II types were taken from metadata supplied by the sample provider and were not determined by assay-based typing.

Each collaborating institution followed its own protocols to collect whole blood in K2EDTA tubes. Collaborator samples were shipped for TCRbeta analysis as frozen whole blood, isolated PBMCs, or DNA extracted from either sample type. According to the germline V gene (reference sequence), CDR1 reads MNHEY and CDR2 reads SMNVEV. V loses 0 bases, J loses 0 bases, and the germline ends lie 4 bases apart. The CDR3 has 14 amino acids, counting the end cysteine and phenylalanine. Only the CDR3 part of the read is kept: 42 bases, read in frame from the first base. The paper as a whole reports these results and caveats: The quantity of clinical and demographic metadata differed by source and by participant and was supplied without curation.

TCRbeta CDR3 regions were amplified from genomic DNA using the immunoSEQ Assay, a bias-controlled multiplex PCR. From the authors' description of their analysis: The number of nucleated cells in each sample was estimated from the amplification of reference gene primers within the assay. Sequence reads were collapsed and filtered to measure the absolute abundance of every unique TCRbeta CDR3 rearrangement. Productive Simpson clonality was computed per sample as the square root of Simpson's diversity index over productive rearrangements. TCRdb holds this immuneACCESS table with in-frame rearrangements only. Some clones are missing; in checked studies, unresolved V genes explain under half, and the rest has no known cause. The D gene and trimming were derived from the DNA, and the V and J assignments and clone size from that table. This sample has over 50,000 clones in its table, and more than 70% of those were observed once. The top ten constitute around 6.6% of the sample.

This clone was picked up one time. The clone's antigen remains unknown. No base quality information exists; no much larger clone differs at one position. The sequence derives from a man between 60 and 75 years old with acute or convalescent COVID-19. The sample was peripheral blood. This chain joins TRBV27 to TRBJ2-3, with the D gene not clear enough to name. The sequenced DNA is TGTGCCAGCAGTTTATCATATAGCACAGATACGCAGTATTTT. Translated, it reads CASSLSYSTDTQYF.